This T cell receptor beta chain originates from a study of blood T cells in healthy people across ages. The CDR3 runs 19 residues. CDR1 is SQVTM, CDR2 ANQGSEA, per germline. V lost 0 bases and J lost 2; bases outside the gene matches: 16. Through a sample-barcoded 5' primer and a J-beta primer mix, a second PCR was run for roughly 6 to 11 cycles. Tagging of each cDNA molecule was performed by a template-switch adaptor with 12 random nucleotides. Using its own MiXCR run on the 5' RACE reads, TCRdb lists one record per CDR3 protein. The repertoire consists of 650,000 to 800,000 distinct CDR3 sequences, with approximately 48% occurring once and the leading ten covering approximately 19%. Per-sample yields of isolated PBMCs were at least 6 million. Study conclusions and caveats: Roughly linear age-related decline in beta diversity appeared, significant by age around 40. One million T cells yielded diversity estimates that were considered underestimates.

Notes on this clonotype: Its antigen is unknown.

This receptor was identified in a man in his 60s in good health. The genes are TRBV29-1 and TRBJ2-5, with TRBD2 matching over 9 bases. The sample consisted of blood. The CDR3 DNA follows: TGCAGCGTTGAAGAGGGTTCGTTTTCTCGGCGGGGGGGACAAGAGACCCAGTACTTC. Translating gives CSVEEGSFSRRGGQETQYF. The full variable domain, its missing parts supplied by reference TRBV29-1 and TRBJ2-5, is SAVISQKPSRDICQRGTSLTIQCQVDSQVTMMFWYRQQPGQSLTLIATANQGSEATYESGFVIDKFPISRPNLTFSTLTVSNMSPEDSSIYLCSVEEGSFSRRGGQETQYFGPGTRLLVL.